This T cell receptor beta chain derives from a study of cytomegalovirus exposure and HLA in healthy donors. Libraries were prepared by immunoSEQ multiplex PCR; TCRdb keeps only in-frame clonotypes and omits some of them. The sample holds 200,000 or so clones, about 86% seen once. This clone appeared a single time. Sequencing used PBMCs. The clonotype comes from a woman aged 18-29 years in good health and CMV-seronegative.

In nucleotides, the CDR3 is TGTGCCAGCAGCTACACAGGGTTCCGGAGCGGGATTCAGTTCTTC. It yields the protein CASSYTGFRSGIQFF. The genes are TRBV28 and TRBJ2-1; D perhaps matches TRBD2 (7 bases). Germline CDR1 and CDR2: MDHEN and SYDVKM. Trimming cost V 6 bases and J 13 bases, with 25 bases left between them. This CDR3 has 15 amino acids.